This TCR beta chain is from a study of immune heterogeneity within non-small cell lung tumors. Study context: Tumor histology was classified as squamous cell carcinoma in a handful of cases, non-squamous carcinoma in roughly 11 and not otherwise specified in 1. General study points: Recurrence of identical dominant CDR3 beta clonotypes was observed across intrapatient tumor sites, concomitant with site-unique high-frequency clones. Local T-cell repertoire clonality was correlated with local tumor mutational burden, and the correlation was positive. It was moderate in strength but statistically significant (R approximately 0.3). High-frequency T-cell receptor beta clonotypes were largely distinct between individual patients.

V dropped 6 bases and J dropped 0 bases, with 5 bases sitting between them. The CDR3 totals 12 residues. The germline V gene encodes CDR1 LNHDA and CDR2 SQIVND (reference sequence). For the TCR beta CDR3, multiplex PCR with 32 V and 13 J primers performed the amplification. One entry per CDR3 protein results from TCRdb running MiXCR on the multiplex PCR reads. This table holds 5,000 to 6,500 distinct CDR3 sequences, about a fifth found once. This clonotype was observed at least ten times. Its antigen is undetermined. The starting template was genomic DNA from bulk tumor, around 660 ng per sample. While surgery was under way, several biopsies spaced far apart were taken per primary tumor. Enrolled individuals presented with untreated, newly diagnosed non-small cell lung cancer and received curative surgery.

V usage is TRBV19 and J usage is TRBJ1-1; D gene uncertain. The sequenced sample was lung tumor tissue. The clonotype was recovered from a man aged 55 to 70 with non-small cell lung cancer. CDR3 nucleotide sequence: TGTGCCAGTAGGACGGTGAACACTGAAGCTTTCTTT. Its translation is CASRTVNTEAFF.